This T cell receptor (beta chain) was documented in a study of response to subunit inactivated influenza vaccine. V lost 5 bases to trimming and J lost 0 bases, with 8 bases between them. CDR1 SGHVS and CDR2 FNYEAQ come from the germline V gene. This CDR3 is 15 amino acids long. TCRdb itself ran the RT-PCR reads through MiXCR, one entry per CDR3 protein. The sample yields under 550,000 distinct CDR3 sequences, approximately 7.1% seen once. On this clonotype: The antigen remains unidentified.

Study outcomes and limitations: The study's authors posited that every seasonal influenza vaccination enlists few new T cells.

The input for sequencing was PBMCs from blood, taken around 25 months after vaccination. The rearrangement joins TRBV7-6 to TRBJ2-6; D call uncertain. The sequence came from a man aged 50-75 years who received an inactivated influenza vaccine. CDR3 DNA sequence: TGTGCCAGCAGCCTGATGCCCTCTGGGGCCAACGTCCTGACTTTC. Amino acids: CASSLMPSGANVLTF.